The clone carrying this T cell receptor beta chain was picked up a small number of times. The CDR3 length is 15 residues. The germline CDR1 and CDR2 sequences are MDHEN and SYDVKM. J gave up 2 bases and V 6 bases, and 7 bases lay outside the gene matches. The source of the sample is a study of patients and donors after allogeneic stem cell transplantation. TCRdb passed the RT-PCR reads through MiXCR, listing each CDR3 protein once. The sample lists roughly 880,000 distinct CDR3 sequences, about 20% occurring once. The sequence was obtained from a human donor who was either an allogeneic HSCT recipient or a stem cell or donor lymphocyte infusion donor (not recorded which). It is not recorded whose cells these are; they may come from a transplant donor. The sample consisted of blood, either unsorted or a sorted T cell fraction (not recorded which). V usage is TRBV28 and J usage is TRBJ2-3; 8 nucleotides match TRBD2. The CDR3 DNA sequence: TGTGCCAGCAGATTAGCGGGGACTAACACAGATACGCAGTATTTT. This translates into CASRLAGTNTDTQYF.